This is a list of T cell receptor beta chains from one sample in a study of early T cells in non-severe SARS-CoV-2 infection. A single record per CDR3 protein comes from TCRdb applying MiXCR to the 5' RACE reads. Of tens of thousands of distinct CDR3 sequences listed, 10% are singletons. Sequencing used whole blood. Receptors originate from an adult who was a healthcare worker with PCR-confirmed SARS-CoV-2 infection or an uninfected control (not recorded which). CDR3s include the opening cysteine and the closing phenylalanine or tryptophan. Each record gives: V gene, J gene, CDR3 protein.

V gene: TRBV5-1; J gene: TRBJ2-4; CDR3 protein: CASSLAGEENIQYF
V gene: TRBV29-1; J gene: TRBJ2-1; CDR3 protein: CSVGSLAGEGEQFF
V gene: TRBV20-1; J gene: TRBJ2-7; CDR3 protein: CSAYRTGRSSYEQYF
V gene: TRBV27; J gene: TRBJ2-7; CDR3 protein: CASGFPVGRPPSYEQYF
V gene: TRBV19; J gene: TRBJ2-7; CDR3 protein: CASSLTTGTGNNEQYF
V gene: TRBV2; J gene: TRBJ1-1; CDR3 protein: CASTQTGGTEAFF
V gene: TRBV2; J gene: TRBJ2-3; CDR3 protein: CAYLQGVGTDTQYF
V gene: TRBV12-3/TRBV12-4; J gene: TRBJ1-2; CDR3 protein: CASSPRDRTNYGYTF
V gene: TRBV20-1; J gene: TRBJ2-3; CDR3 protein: CSARRLAPTDTQYF
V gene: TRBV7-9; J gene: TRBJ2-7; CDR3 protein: CASSLGAASTYEQYF
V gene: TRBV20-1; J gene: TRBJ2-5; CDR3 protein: CSARDALAGGETQYF
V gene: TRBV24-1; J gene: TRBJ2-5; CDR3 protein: CATSDPGSQETQYF
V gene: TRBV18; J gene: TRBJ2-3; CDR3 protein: CASSPPLGGEVAGNTQYF
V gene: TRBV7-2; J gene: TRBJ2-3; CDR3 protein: CASSFSGPDTQYF
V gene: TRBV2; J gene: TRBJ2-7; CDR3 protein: CAAWGDPKEQYF
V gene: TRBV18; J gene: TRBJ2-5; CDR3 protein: CASSLTGQQETQYF
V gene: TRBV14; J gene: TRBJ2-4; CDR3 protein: CASSPRPGERDIQYF
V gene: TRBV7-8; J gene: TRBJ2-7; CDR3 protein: CASSHPLGYEQYF
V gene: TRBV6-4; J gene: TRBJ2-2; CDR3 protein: CASSTSETGDTGELFF
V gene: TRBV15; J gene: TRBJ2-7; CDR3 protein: CATSNPSGGGPYEQYF
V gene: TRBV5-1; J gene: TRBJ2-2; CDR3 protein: CASSAQQGSNTGELFF
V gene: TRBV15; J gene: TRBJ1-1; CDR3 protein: CATSRDAINTEAFF
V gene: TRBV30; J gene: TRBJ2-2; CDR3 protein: CAWSPSVGELFF
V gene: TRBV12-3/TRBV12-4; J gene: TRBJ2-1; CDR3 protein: CASSPLDTINYNEQFF
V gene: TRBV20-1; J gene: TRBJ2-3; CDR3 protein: CSALFGDTQYF
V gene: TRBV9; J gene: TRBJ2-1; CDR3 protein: CASSVEYSKQFF
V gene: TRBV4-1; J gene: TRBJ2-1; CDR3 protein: CASSPPSSYNEQFF